The 8 T cell receptor beta chains below come from one sample, sequenced in a study of CD8 T cells in ankylosing spondylitis. Each CDR3 protein is one row after TCRdb ran MiXCR on the 5' RACE reads. The sample has a few hundred thousand distinct CDR3 sequences, over 8.5% seen once. Sequenced material: blood, either unsorted or a sorted T cell fraction (not recorded which). These receptors originate from a male donor with ankylosing spondylitis or in good health (not recorded which).

The chain combines TRBV28 with TRBJ2-6, with D perhaps TRBD2 (5 bases). Between the trimmed V and J ends, which lost 10 bases and 2 bases, there was a span of 24 bases. The CDR3 is 18 residues long. Germline assignment: CDR1 MDHEN and CDR2 SYDVKM. The CDR3 DNA is TGTGCCACAAAACGAGGTTCGGGAAGGCCTCCTGGGGCCAACGTCCTGACTTTC. It specifies CATKRGSGRPPGANVLTF.

There are a few counts of this clonotype. The chain links TRBV29-1 to TRBJ2-7; 8 nucleotides match TRBD1. After removal of 3 bases from V and 3 bases from J, the junction contained 4 bases not matched to a gene. The CDR3 extends over 13 amino acids. The germline V gene encodes CDR1 SQVTM and CDR2 ANQGSEA. The CDR3 bases are TGCAGCGTTGAGGTAACAGGGGGCTACGAGCAGTACTTC. Its protein product is CSVEVTGGYEQYF.

Ten or more counts support this clonotype. This chain uses TRBV19 with TRBJ1-5; no clear D. Trimming took 8 bases from V and 7 from J, leaving 12 bases between them. The CDR3 runs 12 residues. Germline-derived CDR1 and CDR2 are LNHDA and SQIVND (reference sequence). The CDR3 region has the DNA TGTGCCAGTGGGCCTAAAAGGCAGCCCCAGCATTTT. Protein sequence: CASGPKRQPQHF.

This clonotype was seen ten or more times. The J gene is TRBJ1-2, the V gene TRBV3-1, with D possibly being TRBD1 (5 bases). The V end lost 0 bases, the J end lost 7 bases, and 15 bases lay between the germline ends. This CDR3 comprises 15 residues. Germline V gives CDR1 LGHDT, CDR2 YNNKEL (reference sequence). In DNA form, the CDR3 reads TGTGCCAGCAGCCAAGATTGGTCAGGGTCGGCTGGCTACACCTTC. It codes for CASSQDWSGSAGYTF.

This clonotype appeared many times. The chain has TRBV3-1 and TRBJ2-5; D is perhaps TRBD2 (6 bases). From germline, CDR1 is LGHDT and CDR2 YNNKEL (reference sequence). Trimming removed 6 bases from V and 2 bases from J, with 7 bases in between. The CDR3 runs to 12 residues. CDR3 DNA: TGTGCCAGCAGGCGGGAACAAGAGACCCAGTACTTC. It is translated as CASRREQETQYF.

In regard to this clonotype: Since a much larger clone is just one base distant, this may be a read error. The chain recombines TRBV11-1 with TRBJ2-1; 7 nucleotides align to TRBD2. This CDR3 comprises 14 residues. The germline gives CDR1 SGHAT, CDR2 FQDESV (reference sequence). CDR3 coding DNA: TGTGCCAGCAGTACTAGCGCTGGTCACAATGAGCGGTTCTTC. Amino acid sequence: CASSTSAGHNERFF.

This clonotype was seen ten or more times. The V gene is TRBV20-1, the J gene TRBJ2-1; no firm D call. This CDR3 region has 11 residues. V lost 7 bases and J 7 bases, leaving 11 bases between the germline ends. Germline V lookup: CDR1 DFQATT, CDR2 SNEGSKA (reference sequence). DNA for the CDR3: TGCAGTGTTCCCCTCGGAAATGAGCAGTTCTTC. Translating it yields CSVPLGNEQFF.

By sample share, this clonotype is medium-sized. V usage is TRBV5-1 and J usage is TRBJ2-1; 12 nucleotides align to TRBD2. Germline values: CDR1 SGHRS, CDR2 YFSETQ. V was clipped by 4 bases and J by 0 bases; unmatched bases: 11. There are 19 residues in the CDR3. The CDR3 DNA is TGCGCCAGCAGCCTAAGGACTAGCGGGGTTTTAAGCTCCTACAATGAGCAGTTCTTC. Amino acid sequence: CASSLRTSGVLSSYNEQFF.